Presented here are 29 T cell receptor beta chains from one specimen sequenced in a study of blood T cell repertoires in COVID-19. Sequencing used immunoSEQ multiplex PCR; TCRdb keeps in-frame clones, though not all of them. The table lists about 240,000 clones, about 90% of them singletons. Sequencing was carried out using PBMCs or T cells enriched from blood (not recorded which). All receptors come from a woman between 35 and 50 years old with acute COVID-19.

The chain uses TRBV7-9 and TRBJ2-7, with D unclear. Germline lookup yields CDR1 SEHNR and CDR2 FQNEAQ (reference sequence). This CDR3 spans 15 amino acids. V was pared by 1 base and J by 2 bases, with 12 bases between. Here the CDR3 reads CASSLVGSPTYEQYF. CDR3 in DNA: TGTGCCAGCAGCTTAGTGGGCAGTCCAACCTACGAGCAGTACTTC.

The rearrangement joins TRBV2 to TRBJ2-5, with TRBD2 matching over 9 bases. Looked up from germline, CDR1 is SNHLY and CDR2 is FYNNEI. V was clipped by 3 bases and J by 5 bases; unmatched bases: 7. The CDR3 loop spans 15 amino acids. The CDR3 sequence: CASSDGLAMRETQYF. CDR3 sequence (DNA): TGTGCCAGCAGTGATGGACTAGCGATGAGGGAGACCCAGTACTTC.

The rearrangement links TRBV6-1 to TRBJ2-7; 10 bases agree with TRBD1. With 0 bases clipped from V and 5 bases from J, the junction kept 7 bases outside the gene matches. Germline CDR1 MNHNS, CDR2 SASEGT. The CDR3 runs to 16 residues. CDR3: CASSEAPGQGVHEQYF. CDR3 nucleotides: TGTGCCAGCAGTGAAGCGCCCGGACAGGGGGTACACGAGCAGTACTTC.

This clone has just one count. The chain combines TRBV6-5 with TRBJ2-1, with TRBD2 identical over 14 bases. Germline V CDR1 and CDR2: MNHEY, SVGAGI. The CDR3 runs 14 residues. The V segment lost 3 bases and the J segment 15 bases; nucleotides outside the gene matches: 7. The CDR3 DNA reads TGTGCCAGCAGTTATGGGACTAGCGGGAGTGGTCTGTTCTTC. It yields the protein CASSYGTSGSGLFF.

This clone was detected only once. The gene calls are TRBV3-1 (or the pseudogene TRBV3-2) and TRBJ1-2; maybe TRBD1 (6 bases). CDR1 LGHDT and CDR2 YNNKEL come from the germline V gene (reference sequence). The ends were cut back, 0 bases at V and 8 bases at J, with 13 bases in the middle. There are 14 residues in the CDR3. In nucleotides, the CDR3 is TGTGCCAGCAGCCAAGATCTACAGGGATGGGGCTACACCTTC. Translating it yields CASSQDLQGWGYTF.

This clone showed up just once. The genes are TRBV5-1 and TRBJ2-1, with D tentatively TRBD1 (6 bases). Germline CDR1 is SGHRS and CDR2 is YFSETQ. V dropped 0 bases and J dropped 9 bases, with 19 bases sitting between them. The CDR3 is made up of 16 amino acids. The CDR3 sequence: CASSLAGGRGRGEQFF. Here the CDR3 DNA reads TGCGCCAGCAGCTTGGCCGGCGGCAGGGGTAGGGGTGAGCAGTTCTTC.

This chain uses TRBV11-3 with TRBJ2-1, with 7 bases identical to TRBD2. Germline V CDR1 and CDR2: SGHNT, YENEEA. The CDR3 runs to 14 residues. V shed 5 bases, J shed 9 bases, and the junction held 10 bases outside the gene matches. CDR3 sequence (DNA): TGTGCCAGCAGCAATGGACTAGTCGAGGGTGAGCAGTTCTTC. It is translated as CASSNGLVEGEQFF.

This clone was seen a single time. The gene calls are TRBV2 and TRBJ2-5; a possible D gene is TRBD2 (5 bases). This CDR3 region has 14 residues. Trimming took off 8 bases at V and 4 bases at J, with 17 bases between the two ends. Germline values: CDR1 SNHLY, CDR2 FYNNEI. CDR3 in DNA: TGTGCCAGCCGCCTCAGCGGTCAGCGAGAGACCCAGTACTTC. Translating gives CASRLSGQRETQYF.

The chain employs TRBV19 and TRBJ2-3; D is unresolved. The V and J ends lost 4 bases and 1 base respectively, with 9 bases between them. The CDR3 totals 14 residues. The germline CDR1 and CDR2 sequences are LNHDA and SQIVND (reference sequence). The CDR3 coding sequence is TGTGCCAGTAGTACGAGCGCACGCACAGATACGCAGTATTTT. This gives the protein CASSTSARTDTQYF.

The count of this clone is one. This rearrangement joins TRBV19 to TRBJ2-1, with 7 bases identical to TRBD1. Germline CDR1 reads LNHDA; CDR2 reads SQIVND (reference sequence). The CDR3 is 14 residues long. With V trimmed by 6 bases and J by 5 bases, 7 bases remained unmatched. The CDR3 sequence is CASRTRQGHNEQFF. The CDR3 DNA reads TGTGCCAGTAGGACGCGACAGGGCCACAATGAGCAGTTCTTC. Full variable domain (outside the CDR3, taken from reference TRBV19 and TRBJ2-1): DGGITQSPKYLFRKEGQNVTLSCEQNLNHDAMYWYRQDPGQGLRLIYYSQIVNDFQKGDIAEGYSVSREKKESFPLTVTSAQKNPTAFYLCASRTRQGHNEQFFGPGTRLTVL.

Regarding this clone: The junction departs from the called germline gene at one end, perhaps through a read error. This chain connects TRBV7-7 to TRBJ2-5; 11 bases agree with TRBD2. Germline V gives CDR1 SSHAT, CDR2 FNYEAQ (reference sequence). CDR3 length: 16 amino acids. DNA of the CDR3: TGTGCTAGCAGCCAGACTAGCGGGGACCTTCAAGAGACCCAGTACTTC. It translates to CASSQTSGDLQETQYF. Combining the CDR3 with reference TRBV7-7 and TRBJ2-5 gives the whole variable domain GAGVSQSPRYKVTKRGQDVTLRCDPISSHATLYWYQQALGQGPEFLTYFNYEAQPDKSGLPSDRFSAERPEGSISTLTIQRTEQRDSAMYRCASSQTSGDLQETQYFGPGTRLLVL.

The J gene is TRBJ2-1, the V gene TRBV12-5, with 15 bases lining up with TRBD2. The CDR3 extends over 20 amino acids. Germline-derived CDR1 and CDR2 are LGHNT and FRNRAP. V shed 1 base and J 6 bases; nucleotides not matched to a gene: 13. The CDR3 loop reads CASGLEHGLAGGPWVNEQFF. CDR3 nucleotide sequence: TGTGCTAGTGGTTTGGAACACGGACTAGCGGGAGGGCCTTGGGTCAATGAGCAGTTCTTC. The full variable domain, with the rest looked up from reference TRBV12-5 and TRBJ2-1, is DARVTQTPRHKVTEMGQEVTMRCQPILGHNTVFWYRQTMMQGLELLAYFRNRAPLDDSGMPKDRFSAEMPDATLATLKIQPSEPRDSAVYFCASGLEHGLAGGPWVNEQFFGPGTRLTVL.

This clone was detected once. The gene calls are TRBV10-3 and TRBJ2-2; 12 bases are shared with TRBD2. Germline V gene sequence: CDR1 ENHRY, CDR2 SYGVKD. There are 18 residues in the CDR3. V was pared by 2 bases and J by 2 bases, with 6 bases of the junction left unmatched. DNA for the CDR3: TGTGCCATCAGTGAGGGGACTAGCGGGCCTAGAAACACCGGGGAGCTGTTTTTT. This codes for CAISEGTSGPRNTGELFF.

The chain carries TRBV11-2 and TRBJ2-7, with 14 nucleotides matching TRBD2. The CDR3 extends over 17 amino acids. V shed 1 base, J shed 7 bases, and the junction held 9 bases outside the gene matches. Germline V gene sequence: CDR1 SGHAT, CDR2 FQNNGV. The CDR3 sequence is CASSLAPGLAGAGEQYF. The DNA for the CDR3 is TGTGCCAGCAGCTTAGCCCCGGGACTAGCGGGAGCGGGTGAGCAGTACTTC.

The V call is TRBV12-3 or TRBV12-4, the J call TRBJ2-1, with a weak D call TRBD1 (6 bases). The CDR3 is 12 amino acids. Trimming pared 5 bases from V and 9 bases from J, leaving 11 bases between. CDR3 in amino acids: CASSTQGFEQFF. The CDR3 nucleotides are TGTGCCAGCAGTACACAGGGATTTGAGCAGTTCTTC.

This rearrangement joins TRBV9 to TRBJ2-3; D might be TRBD2 (6 bases). Trimming took off 4 bases at V and 0 bases at J, with 12 bases between the two ends. Looked up from germline, CDR1 is SGDLS and CDR2 is YYNGEE. The CDR3 is 15 amino acids. The CDR3 loop is CASSLLGLSTDTQYF. In DNA, the CDR3 is TGTGCCAGCAGCCTCCTGGGACTTAGCACAGATACGCAGTATTTT. Combining the CDR3 with reference TRBV9 and TRBJ2-3 gives the whole variable domain DSGVTQTPKHLITATGQRVTLRCSPRSGDLSVYWYQQSLDQGLQFLIQYYNGEERAKGNILERFSAQQFPDLHSELNLSSLELGDSALYFCASSLLGLSTDTQYFGPGTRLTVL.

The chain links TRBV4-1 to TRBJ2-4; TRBD2 agrees at 9 bases. Germline trimming cut 0 bases from V and 0 bases from J; bases unmatched to any gene: 9. Germline-derived CDR1 and CDR2 are MGHRA and YSYEKL. This CDR3 is built from 19 residues. CDR3 amino acids: CASSQDAPGSGRAKNIQYF. For the CDR3, the DNA is TGCGCCAGCAGCCAAGATGCCCCTGGTAGCGGGAGAGCCAAAAACATTCAGTACTTC.

A remark on this clone: The sample holds other DNA sequences that translate to the same CDR3. The chain has TRBV3-1 (or the pseudogene TRBV3-2) and TRBJ1-2, with D unclear. The germline gives CDR1 LGHDT, CDR2 YNNKEL (reference sequence). V was cut by 0 bases and J by 3 bases, with 8 bases left in between. This CDR3 contains 14 residues. CDR3 loop: CASSQDGGHYGYTF. The CDR3, as DNA: TGTGCCAGCAGCCAAGATGGCGGTCACTATGGCTACACCTTC.

This rearrangement joins TRBV7-6 to TRBJ2-7, with 11 bases matching TRBD2. The germline V gene encodes CDR1 SGHVS and CDR2 FNYEAQ. J lost 2 bases, V lost 1 base, and 4 bases had no gene match. The CDR3 runs to 16 residues. The CDR3 protein is CASSLELAGEAYEQYF. The DNA of the CDR3 is TGTGCCAGCAGCTTAGAACTAGCGGGAGAAGCCTACGAGCAGTACTTC.

V is TRBV3-1 (or the pseudogene TRBV3-2) and J is TRBJ2-1, with TRBD2 matching 11 bases. V lost 6 bases, J lost 8 bases, and 9 bases stayed unmatched. The length of the CDR3 is 15 residues. Looked up from germline, CDR1 is LGHDT and CDR2 is YNNKEL (reference sequence). The CDR3 DNA reads as TGTGCCAGCAGATCGACTAGCGGGGTCTGGGATGAGCAGTTCTTC. Amino acid sequence: CASRSTSGVWDEQFF.

This clone was detected once. The rearrangement links TRBV5-8 to TRBJ1-2, with a weak D call TRBD1 (6 bases). Trimming removed 3 bases at V and 5 bases at J, with 11 bases between. CDR3 length: 13 residues. Germline CDR1 reads SGHTS; CDR2 reads YDEGEE. DNA of the CDR3: TGTGCCAGCAGCTCCGGGCAGGGGTATGGCTACACCTTC. Protein: CASSSGQGYGYTF.

This clone has only one observation. Other DNA sequences in this specimen translate into the identical CDR3. The rearrangement joins TRBV9 to TRBJ2-1, with 11 nucleotides matching TRBD2. V was clipped by 0 bases and J by 4 bases; unmatched bases: 0. CDR1 is SGDLS and CDR2 is YYNGEE in the germline V gene. The CDR3 contains 15 residues. The CDR3 spells CASSVVAGGYNEQFF. The CDR3 region has the DNA TGTGCCAGCAGCGTAGTAGCGGGGGGGTACAATGAGCAGTTCTTC.

The V call is TRBV10-2, the J call TRBJ2-1; 10 positions match TRBD2. The J segment lost 7 bases and the V segment lost 5 bases, leaving 11 bases of the junction unmatched. Germline assignment: CDR1 WSHSY and CDR2 SAAADI. The CDR3 is made up of 16 amino acids. This CDR3 reads CASSRTSGPTTNEQFF. DNA of the CDR3: TGCGCCAGCAGTCGGACTAGCGGACCTACGACGAATGAGCAGTTCTTC.

The V gene is TRBV4-2, the J gene TRBJ2-7, with 10 bases fitting TRBD2. The V gene end was trimmed by 4 bases and the J gene end by 3 bases; junction bases not matched to a gene: 3. Germline loops: CDR1 LGHNA, CDR2 YNFKEQ. CDR3 length equals 14 residues. The CDR3 loop is CASSREREGYEQYF. The CDR3 DNA sequence: TGTGCCAGCAGCCGAGAGCGGGAGGGCTACGAGCAGTACTTC.

V usage is TRBV9 and J usage is TRBJ1-3, with D possibly matching TRBD1 (5 bases). CDR1 and CDR2 from the germline V gene are SGDLS and YYNGEE. Trimming removed 4 bases at V and 0 bases at J, with 14 bases between. The CDR3 runs to 16 residues. The CDR3 reads CASSTSGGYSGNTIYF. CDR3 in DNA: TGTGCCAGCAGCACCTCGGGGGGGTACTCTGGAAACACCATATATTTT.

The rearrangement uses TRBV7-2 and TRBJ1-5; 10 bases are a match to TRBD1. V shed 3 bases, J shed 2 bases, and the junction held 1 base outside the gene matches. This CDR3 is 15 amino acids long. The germline CDR1 and CDR2 sequences are SGHTA and FQGNSA. CDR3 sequence: CASSFGQGGNQPQHF. CDR3 bases: TGTGCCAGCAGCTTCGGACAGGGGGGCAATCAGCCCCAGCATTTT.

The chain is built from TRBV3-1 (or the pseudogene TRBV3-2) and TRBJ1-2, with TRBD1 identical over 9 bases. In germline, CDR1 is LGHDT, CDR2 YNNKEL (reference sequence). The CDR3 spans 13 residues. The J segment lost 5 bases and the V segment lost 4 bases, leaving 2 bases of the junction unmatched. CDR3 coding DNA: TGTGCCAGCAGCCCGGGACAGGGTTATGGCTACACCTTC. Its translation is CASSPGQGYGYTF.

The genes are TRBV7-8 and TRBJ1-2, with D perhaps matching TRBD1 (5 bases). This CDR3 has 14 amino acids. From germline, CDR1 is SGHVS and CDR2 FQNEAQ. V was shortened by 1 base and J by 6 bases, with 12 bases between the two germline ends. The CDR3 coding sequence is TGTGCCAGCAGCTTAGAGGGGTTTCAGGATGGCTACACCTTC. Translating it yields CASSLEGFQDGYTF.

The chain couples TRBV27 to TRBJ2-1, with 7 bases fitting TRBD1. This CDR3 has 12 amino acids. After removal of 3 bases from V and 10 bases from J, the junction contained 3 bases not matched to a gene. CDR1 MNHEY and CDR2 SMNVEV come from the germline V gene (reference sequence). The CDR3: CASSFSTGEQFF. The DNA for the CDR3 is TGTGCCAGCAGTTTTTCGACAGGGGAGCAGTTCTTC.